The 17 T cell receptor beta chains listed next were all sequenced from one sample in a study of response to subunit inactivated influenza vaccine. TCRdb recomputed calls from the RT-PCR reads with MiXCR, one row per CDR3 protein. Among about 500,000 distinct CDR3 sequences listed, 16% were seen once. Here the sequenced sample was CD4+ T cells sorted from PBMCs, taken less than 30 months after vaccination. Source of these receptors: a man aged 45 to 70 who received an inactivated influenza vaccine.

J is TRBJ2-2 and V is TRBV27, with 7 bases fitting TRBD1. Looked up from germline, CDR1 is MNHEY and CDR2 is SMNVEV (reference sequence). This CDR3 is 16 amino acids long. V was pared by 6 bases and J by 1 base, with 8 bases of the junction left unmatched. CDR3 coding DNA: TGTGCCAGCAGACCCCCCCGGACAGGGAACACCGGGGAGCTGTTTTTT. Amino acid sequence: CASRPPRTGNTGELFF.

This clonotype showed up just a few times. The junction departs from the called germline gene at one end, perhaps through a read error. This chain links TRBV18 with TRBJ1-2; D remains unclear. This CDR3 has 12 residues. Germline V CDR1 and CDR2: KGHSH, LQKENI. The CDR3: CASSVGRSRWSF. CDR3 bases: TGTGCCAGCTCAGTAGGACGGAGTCGTTGGTCCTTC.

In this sample, this clonotype turned up a few times. V is TRBV4-1 and J is TRBJ1-3; D gene ambiguous. The V gene lost 1 base and the J gene lost 2 bases, with 12 bases spanning the gap. The germline gives CDR1 MGHRA, CDR2 YSYEKL. This CDR3 has 16 amino acids. The CDR3, as DNA: TGCGCCAGCAGCCAAGTGGAGGCTCCGGCTGGAAACACCATATATTTT. It yields the protein CASSQVEAPAGNTIYF.

As concerns this clonotype: No conserved phenylalanine or tryptophan is present at the end of the CDR3, so a read error is the likely explanation. The rearrangement joins TRBV10-3 to TRBJ2-2; D may be TRBD2 (7 bases). Germline-derived CDR1 and CDR2 are ENHRY and SYGVKD. This CDR3 region has 19 residues. The V end lost 2 bases, the J end lost 0 bases, and 19 bases lay between the germline ends. CDR3 nucleotides: TGTGCCATCAGTGAGCTGAGGCGGGGGCCTTTATCGAACACCGGGGAGCTGTTTCTT. It is translated as CAISELRRGPLSNTGELFL.

V usage is TRBV24-1 and J usage is TRBJ2-7, with D tentatively TRBD2 (5 bases). Trimming shortened V by 3 bases and J by 3 bases, and 17 bases separated the two germline ends. The CDR3 runs to 16 residues. From germline, CDR1 is KGHDR and CDR2 SFDVKD. CDR3 sequence (DNA): TGTGCCACCAGTGATCCCCGGACTGGAAGAAGCTACGAGCAGTACTTC. Its protein product is CATSDPRTGRSYEQYF.

DNA of the CDR3: TGTGCCAGCAGCCAAGATCGGGGCCTCGGCTACACCTTC. It specifies CASSQDRGLGYTF. V is TRBV4-2 and J is TRBJ1-2; the D gene is possibly TRBD1 (5 bases). The CDR3 runs to 13 residues. V lost 0 bases, J lost 8 bases, and 10 bases lay in between. Germline V gives CDR1 LGHNA, CDR2 YNFKEQ.

At least ten counts were recorded for this clonotype. The V call is TRBV12-3 or TRBV12-4, the J call TRBJ1-1; no firm D call. Trimming removed 3 bases at V and 3 bases at J, with 2 bases between. The length of the CDR3 is 11 residues. The CDR3 DNA follows: TGTGCCAGCAGTTTCCACACTGAAGCTTTCTTT. As protein: CASSFHTEAFF.

This clonotype was counted a few times. The chain carries TRBV5-1 and TRBJ2-7; 8 bases agree with TRBD2. Germline V gene sequence: CDR1 SGHRS, CDR2 YFSETQ. The V and J ends lost 6 bases and 3 bases, in that order; junction bases with no gene match: 17. The CDR3 covers 17 residues. The CDR3 here is CASKSMGAGTSLYEQYF. Written as DNA, the CDR3 is TGCGCCAGCAAATCGATGGGAGCCGGGACTAGTCTCTACGAGCAGTACTTC. Complete variable domain (other parts from reference TRBV5-1 and TRBJ2-7): KAGVTQTPRYLIKTRGQQVTLSCSPISGHRSVSWYQQTPGQGLQFLFEYFSETQRNKGNFPGRFSGRQFSNSRSEMNVSTLELGDSALYLCASKSMGAGTSLYEQYFGPGTRLTVT.

The chain couples TRBV15 to TRBJ2-5; no reliable D call. Germline CDR1 and CDR2: LNHNV and YYDKDF (reference sequence). V gave up 1 base and J gave up 4 bases, with 10 bases separating them. CDR3 length equals 14 residues. The CDR3 loop reads CATSRGRTGETQYF. CDR3 in DNA: TGTGCCACCAGCAGAGGCCGGACGGGAGAGACCCAGTACTTC. Supplemented by reference TRBV15 and TRBJ2-5, the full variable domain reads DAMVIQNPRYQVTQFGKPVTLSCSQTLNHNVMYWYQQKSSQAPKLLFHYYDKDFNNEADTPDNFQSRRPNTSFCFLDIRSPGLGDTAMYLCATSRGRTGETQYFGPGTRLLVL.

This sequence joins TRBV7-9 and TRBJ2-3; D unresolved. The CDR3 sequence is 12 residues long. Germline lookup yields CDR1 SEHNR and CDR2 FQNEAQ (reference sequence). V was shortened by 7 bases and J by 2 bases, with 7 bases between the two germline ends. The CDR3 loop reads CASNKLTDTQYF. The CDR3 DNA reads as TGTGCCAGCAACAAACTCACAGATACGCAGTATTTT.

This clonotype was seen more than once but under ten times. The CDR3 sequence: CASSLSGVGNTEAFF. For the CDR3, the DNA is TGTGCCAGCAGTTTATCTGGGGTTGGGAACACTGAAGCTTTCTTT. The rearrangement joins TRBV28 to TRBJ1-1; D gene unclear. The ends were cut back, 1 base at V and 1 base at J, with 10 bases in the middle. This CDR3 spans 15 amino acids. Germline V gene lookup returns CDR1 MDHEN and CDR2 SYDVKM. The complete variable domain, with remaining parts taken from reference TRBV28 and TRBJ1-1, reads DVKVTQSSRYLVKRTGEKVFLECVQDMDHENMFWYRQDPGLGLRLIYFSYDVKMKEKGDIPEGYSVSREKKERFSLILESASTNQTSMYLCASSLSGVGNTEAFFGQGTRLTVV.

This clonotype was detected ten times or more. The chain has TRBV2 and TRBJ2-5, with D perhaps matching TRBD2 (6 bases). The CDR3 has 12 amino acids. Germline-derived CDR1 and CDR2 are SNHLY and FYNNEI. Deletions cut 6 bases from V and 4 bases from J, with 9 bases between. As DNA, the CDR3 is TGTGCCAGCAGCCCGGGACTAGAGACCCAGTACTTC. Its protein product is CASSPGLETQYF. The full variable domain, with the rest looked up from reference TRBV2 and TRBJ2-5, is EPEVTQTPSHQVTQMGQEVILRCVPISNHLYFYWYRQILGQKVEFLVSFYNNEISEKSEIFDDQFSVERPDGSNFTLKIRSTKLEDSAMYFCASSPGLETQYFGPGTRLLVL.

J is TRBJ2-3 and V is TRBV20-1, with D perhaps given as TRBD1 or TRBD2 (5 bases each). Trimming cost V 1 base and J 5 bases, with 13 bases left between them. The CDR3 totals 14 residues. Germline assignment: CDR1 DFQATT and CDR2 SNEGSKA (reference sequence). CDR3 in amino acids: CSARGDEGRDTQYF. CDR3 coding DNA: TGCAGTGCTAGAGGGGACGAGGGGAGAGATACGCAGTATTTT.

This clonotype has just one count. A much larger clone lies a single base off, so this may be a read error. The V gene is TRBV12-3 or TRBV12-4, the J gene TRBJ1-2; D remains ambiguous. This CDR3 is 14 amino acids long. The CDR3 protein is CASSRGSSRYDYTF. The CDR3 nucleotides are TGTGCCAGCAGCCGTGGGTCCTCCCGGTATGACTACACCTTC.

This clonotype was picked up a small number of times. The chain employs TRBV10-3 and TRBJ1-4, with 9 bases identical to TRBD1. The CDR3 spans 12 residues. V lost 4 bases, J lost 11 bases, and 2 bases stayed unmatched. Germline assignment: CDR1 ENHRY and CDR2 SYGVKD. CDR3 protein: CAISGDRDKLFF. The CDR3 nucleotides are TGTGCCATCAGTGGGGACAGGGACAAACTGTTTTTT.

This clonotype appeared a few times. The chain links TRBV6-1 to TRBJ1-1; D is possibly TRBD1 (5 bases). This CDR3 is built from 14 residues. V was shortened by 4 bases and J by 0 bases, with 9 bases between the two germline ends. Per the germline V gene, CDR1 is MNHNS and CDR2 is SASEGT. The CDR3 DNA reads TGTGCCAGCAGTGTGCAGGGTATGAACACTGAAGCTTTCTTT. Translating it yields CASSVQGMNTEAFF.

This clonotype was seen only a few times. The gene calls are TRBV2 and TRBJ1-5, with D hard to call. V shed 2 bases and J shed 2 bases, with 16 bases lying between them. CDR3 size: 17 residues. Germline CDR1 SNHLY, CDR2 FYNNEI. The CDR3 DNA reads TGTGCCAGCAGTGAAAGTGGGCTGCCGCGGGGCAATCAGCCCCAGCATTTT. It encodes CASSESGLPRGNQPQHF.